This TCR beta chain was recorded in a study of cytomegalovirus exposure and HLA in healthy donors. The study's findings and limits: A later analysis linked a missense variant in DCLRE1C to the trimming of TCR beta V and J genes. Rare TCR sequences dominated, though some public TCRs recurred in many donors. Several V segments, TRBV6-2 and TRBV6-3 among them, could not be told apart and were dropped. More clonal expansion characterized HLA-associated TCR beta chains than equally common others in a later analysis.

The length of the CDR3 is 18 residues. A remark on this clone: The antigen remains undetermined.

Vbeta (60) and Jbeta (13) primers were used in the PCR. The data were produced by immunoSEQ multiplex PCR, yet TCRdb's version contains in-frame clones alone and is incomplete. The sample yields 100,000 to 150,000 clones, 60% to 80% seen once. Sample: PBMCs. The genes are TRBV21-1 and TRBJ2-1; TRBD1 is taken as the D call from the table, unchecked against the DNA. TRBV21-1 is recorded as a pseudogene. The receptor was derived from a woman aged 55-70 years in good health and CMV-seronegative. The CDR3 DNA sequence: TGTGCCAGCAGCAAAGCAGGCAACTTCACACAGCCCATCAATGAGCAGTTCTTC. Translating it yields CASSKAGNFTQPINEQFF.